The next 26 T cell receptor beta chains were all read from a single sample in a study of T-cell memory formation after mild COVID-19. MiXCR, applied by TCRdb to the 5' RACE reads, yields one record per CDR3 protein. Counted here are around 99,000 distinct CDR3 sequences, around an eighth occurring once; the ten biggest clones make up approximately 43%. The sequenced material came from PBMCs or a T cell subset sorted from them (not recorded which). The receptor set was obtained from a man between 18 and 35 years old who had mild COVID-19 (a few samples of this study predate the infection). Cell type and time point are not known.

This clonotype was recorded a few times. The gene calls are TRBV7-3 and TRBJ2-5, with 11 bases lining up with TRBD2. Germline V gene lookup returns CDR1 SGHTA and CDR2 FQGTGA. The V and J ends lost 5 bases and 4 bases, in that order; junction bases with no gene match: 6. CDR3 size: 15 residues. The CDR3 region is CASSILAGGLETQYF. The CDR3 DNA follows: TGTGCCAGCAGCATTCTAGCGGGGGGCCTAGAGACCCAGTACTTC.

The chain is built from TRBV4-1 and TRBJ2-1; D unresolved. With 0 bases removed from V and 0 bases from J, the gap between germline ends came to 12 bases. The CDR3 has 17 amino acids. Germline V lookup: CDR1 MGHRA, CDR2 YSYEKL. CDR3: CASSQDSPVSSYNEQFF. The CDR3, as DNA: TGCGCCAGCAGCCAAGACAGCCCAGTGAGCTCCTACAATGAGCAGTTCTTC.

A note on this clonotype: At one end the junction does not follow the germline gene, possibly because of a read error. V is TRBV4-3 and J is TRBJ2-1; tentatively, D is TRBD1 (7 bases). Germline CDR1 and CDR2: LGHNA and YSLEER. The CDR3 is made up of 16 amino acids. Here the CDR3 reads CASSQDQGGGYNEQLF. The DNA of the CDR3 is TGCGCCAGCAGCCAAGATCAGGGGGGTGGCTACAATGAGCAGCTCTTC.

This clonotype is a singleton in its sample. Germline and junction disagree at one end, which may indicate a read error. The chain couples TRBV18 to TRBJ2-2, with D hard to call. The CDR3 covers 12 residues. Germline-derived CDR1 and CDR2 are KGHSH and LQKENI. The CDR3 region is CDSSPDTGELFF. CDR3 sequence (DNA): TGTGACAGCTCACCGGACACCGGGGAGCTGTTTTTT. The entire variable domain, with the rest obtained from reference TRBV18 and TRBJ2-2, is as follows: NAGVMQNPRHLVRRRGQEARLRCSPMKGHSHVYWYRQLPEEGLKFMVYLQKENIIDESGMPKERFSAEFPKEGPSILRIQQVVRGDSAAYFCDSSPDTGELFFGEGSRLTVL.

The chain employs TRBV5-6 and TRBJ2-7; a weak D match, TRBD1 (6 bases). This CDR3 comprises 12 residues. Per germline, CDR1 SGHDT and CDR2 YYEEEE. The CDR3 reads CASSLSPGQQDV. CDR3 sequence (DNA): TGTGCCAGCAGCTTGTCCCCGGGACAACAGGATGTC.

The gene calls are TRBV19 and TRBJ1-5; the D is unclear. The germline V gene has CDR1 LNHDA and CDR2 SQIVND (reference sequence). V lost 3 bases and J lost 4, with 13 bases in between. The CDR3 covers 15 residues. The CDR3 protein is CASSILGPGNQPQHF. The DNA of the CDR3 is TGTGCCAGTAGTATCTTGGGCCCGGGAAATCAGCCCCAGCATTTT.

V and J are TRBV3-1 and TRBJ2-1, with D unclear. The CDR3 runs 12 residues. Germline assignment: CDR1 LGHDT and CDR2 YNNKEL (reference sequence). The germline V and J ends were trimmed by 6 bases and 4 bases, with 7 bases remaining between them. CDR3 DNA: TGTGCCAGCAGTCGTAAATACAATGAGCAGTTCTTC. Protein sequence: CASSRKYNEQFF.

This clonotype appeared a single time. The chain uses TRBV6-6 and TRBJ2-7, with 8 bases matching TRBD2. The CDR3 extends over 17 amino acids. The ends lost 2 bases at V and 2 bases at J; junction bases unmatched: 11. CDR1 and CDR2 from the germline V gene are MNHNY and SVGAGI (reference sequence). DNA for the CDR3: TGTGCCAGCAGTTACAGCCCGGGGAGCGGGGGAGCCTACGAGCAGTACTTC. This gives the protein CASSYSPGSGGAYEQYF.

This clonotype was seen more than once but under ten times. The J gene is TRBJ1-2, the V gene TRBV4-1; D not resolved. The CDR3 runs 14 residues. Germline CDR1 MGHRA, CDR2 YSYEKL. Trimming stripped 4 bases from V and 6 bases from J, with 15 bases between. The CDR3 reads CASSLLTKEDGYTF. The CDR3 nucleotides read TGCGCCAGCAGCCTTCTCACTAAGGAGGATGGCTACACCTTC.

The CDR3 DNA follows: TGTGCCAGCAGGACGAGGGGTTTTGGAAACACCATATATTTT. This translates into CASRTRGFGNTIYF. The V and J genes are TRBV13 and TRBJ1-3; a weak D match, TRBD1 (5 bases). The V gene lost 6 bases and the J gene lost 3 bases, with 12 bases spanning the gap. Germline CDR1 reads PRHDT; CDR2 reads FYEKMQ (reference sequence). The CDR3 loop spans 14 amino acids.

This clonotype was recorded many times. The gene calls are TRBV4-1 and TRBJ1-2; no clear D. Trimming left V 1 base short and J 4 bases short, with 10 bases between. Per germline, CDR1 MGHRA and CDR2 YSYEKL. The CDR3 is made up of 14 amino acids. The CDR3 DNA reads as TGCGCCAGCAGCCAAGTGACGACCGGCTATGGCTACACCTTC. This encodes CASSQVTTGYGYTF.

The count of this clonotype is one. The V and J genes are TRBV12-3 or TRBV12-4 and TRBJ1-2; 10 bases are a match to TRBD1. V gave up 6 bases and J gave up 5 bases; unmatched junction bases: 9. CDR3 length: 15 residues. CDR3 in amino acids: CASSQAGTGDYGYTF. The CDR3 nucleotides are TGTGCCAGCAGCCAAGCCGGGACAGGGGATTATGGCTACACCTTC.

This chain uses TRBV19 with TRBJ2-1; D unclear. CDR1 and CDR2 (germline): LNHDA, SQIVND (reference sequence). Trimming stripped 5 bases from V and 7 bases from J, with 12 bases between. The CDR3 consists of 13 residues. For the CDR3, the DNA is TGTGCCAGTAGTGGGGTACGAGGTAATGAGCAGTTCTTC. Translated: CASSGVRGNEQFF.

The chain uses TRBV25-1 and TRBJ2-5; D ambiguous. V lost 5 bases and J lost 4, with 8 bases in between. The CDR3 loop spans 12 amino acids. The V gene's germline CDR1 is MGHDK and CDR2 SYGVNS. CDR3 in DNA: TGTGCCAGCAGTCAGGTTGGAGAGACCCAGTACTTC. Amino acid sequence: CASSQVGETQYF.

This sequence joins TRBV11-2 and TRBJ2-1, with D possibly matching TRBD2 (7 bases). CDR3 size: 16 residues. CDR1 and CDR2 from the germline V gene are SGHAT and FQNNGV. V shed 6 bases and J shed 6 bases, with 21 bases lying between them. This CDR3 is CASRPRAGGAFNEQFF. The CDR3 region has the DNA TGTGCCAGCAGACCACGTGCTGGGGGGGCTTTCAATGAGCAGTTCTTC.

The chain links TRBV11-2 to TRBJ2-3; 8 nucleotides match TRBD2. CDR3 length equals 15 residues. Germline V CDR1 and CDR2: SGHAT, FQNNGV. V shed 5 bases and J 2 bases; nucleotides not matched to a gene: 6. CDR3 nucleotide sequence: TGTGCCAGCAGCGCGCGGGGGGATTTCACAGATACGCAGTATTTT. Its translation is CASSARGDFTDTQYF.

This clonotype has only a few counts. The V gene is TRBV27, the J gene TRBJ2-1, with 12 bases identical to TRBD2. Germline V CDR1 and CDR2: MNHEY, SMNVEV (reference sequence). Trimming removed 5 bases from V and 4 bases from J; junction bases left unmatched: 6. CDR3 size: 16 residues. The CDR3 sequence is CASSHPTSGGYNEQFF. The CDR3 DNA is TGTGCCAGCAGTCACCCGACTAGCGGGGGATACAATGAGCAGTTCTTC.

The chain links TRBV27 to TRBJ2-3; 10 bases are a match to TRBD1. The CDR3 is 17 amino acids. In germline, CDR1 is MNHEY, CDR2 SMNVEV (reference sequence). The J segment lost 1 base and the V segment lost 5 bases, leaving 9 bases of the junction unmatched. The CDR3 region is CASSAQSGTGGTDTQYF. The CDR3, as DNA: TGTGCCAGCAGTGCTCAATCCGGGACAGGGGGCACAGATACGCAGTATTTT.

This clonotype was seen more than once but under ten times. J is TRBJ2-1 and V is TRBV12-3 or TRBV12-4, with D hard to call. The CDR3 loop spans 13 amino acids. Trimming took 3 bases from V and 12 from J, leaving 15 bases between them. The CDR3 coding sequence is TGTGCCAGCAGTTTGAGGTCAAACCCAGGGCAGTTCTTC. Amino acids: CASSLRSNPGQFF.

The J gene is TRBJ2-7, the V gene TRBV11-2; D is perhaps TRBD1 (6 bases). The CDR3 covers 13 residues. The V end was cut by 3 bases, the J end by 2 bases, with 8 bases between. Germline CDR1 SGHAT, CDR2 FQNNGV. This chain's CDR3 is CASSFGQTYEQYV. DNA of the CDR3: TGTGCCAGCAGCTTTGGACAGACCTACGAGCAGTACGTC.

This chain links TRBV5-6 with TRBJ1-1, with no clear D. In germline, CDR1 is SGHDT, CDR2 YYEEEE. V gave up 0 bases and J gave up 6 bases, with 9 bases separating them. The length of the CDR3 is 13 residues. CDR3 in amino acids: CASSLEAGPEAFF. CDR3 nucleotides: TGTGCCAGCAGCTTGGAGGCCGGACCTGAAGCTTTCTTT.

This clonotype was seen a few times. This rearrangement joins TRBV3-1 to TRBJ2-7; TRBD1 matches 8 bases. The CDR3 is made up of 16 amino acids. Trimming removed 1 base from V and 7 bases from J; junction bases left unmatched: 12. The germline CDR1 and CDR2 sequences are LGHDT and YNNKEL (reference sequence). CDR3 DNA sequence: TGTGCCAGCAGCCAAGCTCCGGGGCAGGGGGCGAGGGAGCAGTACTTC. The encoded protein is CASSQAPGQGAREQYF.

A few counts support this clonotype. V is TRBV20-1 and J is TRBJ2-1; a possible D gene is TRBD2 (6 bases). The V and J ends lost 6 bases and 0 bases respectively, with 15 bases between them. The germline V gene has CDR1 DFQATT and CDR2 SNEGSKA (reference sequence). The CDR3 has 15 residues. The CDR3 loop is CSARDFTSSYNEQFF. The CDR3 DNA follows: TGCAGTGCGAGGGACTTTACAAGCTCCTACAATGAGCAGTTCTTC.

In its sample, this clonotype was seen a few times. The rearrangement uses TRBV27 and TRBJ1-1; unclear D gene. This CDR3 is 14 amino acids long. Looked up from germline, CDR1 is MNHEY and CDR2 is SMNVEV (reference sequence). Trimming removed 2 bases from V and 1 base from J, with 8 bases in between. DNA of the CDR3: TGTGCCAGCAGTTTAATGGGCGGGAACACTGAAGCTTTCTTT. Its translation is CASSLMGGNTEAFF.

The sample holds many counts of this clonotype. The chain has TRBV7-6 and TRBJ2-7; 11 positions agree with TRBD1. Germline trimming cut 5 bases from V and 2 bases from J; bases unmatched to any gene: 5. The V gene's germline CDR1 is SGHVS and CDR2 FNYEAQ. This CDR3 comprises 15 residues. CDR3 protein: CASSLGQGATYEQYF. The CDR3 DNA follows: TGTGCCAGCAGCCTTGGACAGGGGGCGACCTACGAGCAGTACTTC.

The chain couples TRBV4-3 to TRBJ2-2; 10 bases match TRBD1. Germline trimming cut 4 bases from V and 2 bases from J; bases unmatched to any gene: 13. This CDR3 is built from 19 residues. CDR1 LGHNA and CDR2 YSLEER come from the germline V gene. The CDR3 coding sequence is TGCGCCAGCAGCCGTAAGGGCCTCTGGACAGGGGGTAACACCGGGGAGCTGTTTTTT. Translating it yields CASSRKGLWTGGNTGELFF.